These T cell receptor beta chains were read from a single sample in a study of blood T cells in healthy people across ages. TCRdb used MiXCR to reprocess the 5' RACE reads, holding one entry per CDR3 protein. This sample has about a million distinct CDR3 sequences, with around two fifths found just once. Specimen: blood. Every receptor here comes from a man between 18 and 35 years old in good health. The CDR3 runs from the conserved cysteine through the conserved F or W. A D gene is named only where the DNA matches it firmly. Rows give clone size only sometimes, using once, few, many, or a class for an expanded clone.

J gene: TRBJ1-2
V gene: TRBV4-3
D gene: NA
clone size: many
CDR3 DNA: TGCGCCAGCAGCCAGGGGCGGGCCTATGGCTACACCTTC
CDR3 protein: CASSQGRAYGYTF

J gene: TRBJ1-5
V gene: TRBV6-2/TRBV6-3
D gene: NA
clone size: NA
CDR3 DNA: TGTGCCAGAAGTTACCTGCTCCGGCTAAATCAGCCCCAGCATTTT
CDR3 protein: CARSYLLRLNQPQHF

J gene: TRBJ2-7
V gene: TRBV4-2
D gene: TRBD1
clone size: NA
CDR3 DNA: TGTGCCAGCAGCCAAGATCCCGGACAGGGCTCCTACGAGCAGTACTTC
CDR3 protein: CASSQDPGQGSYEQYF

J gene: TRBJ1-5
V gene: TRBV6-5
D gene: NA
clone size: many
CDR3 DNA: TGTGCCAGCAGTAACAAGGCCTATAGCAATCAGCCCCAGCATTTT
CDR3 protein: CASSNKAYSNQPQHF

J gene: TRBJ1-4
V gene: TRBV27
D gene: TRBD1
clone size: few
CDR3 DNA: TGTGCCAGCAGTTACAGACAGGGGGCGCCTAATGAAAAACTGTTTTTT
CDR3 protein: CASSYRQGAPNEKLFF

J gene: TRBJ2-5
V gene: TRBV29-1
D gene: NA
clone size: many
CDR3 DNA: TGCAGCGTTGCACCGAGGCTAAAGAAAGAGACCCAGTACTTC
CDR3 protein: CSVAPRLKKETQYF

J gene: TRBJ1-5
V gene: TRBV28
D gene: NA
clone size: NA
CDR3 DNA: TGTGCCACCAGCACGGGGCAACAGCCCCAGCATTTT
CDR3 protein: CATSTGQQPQHF

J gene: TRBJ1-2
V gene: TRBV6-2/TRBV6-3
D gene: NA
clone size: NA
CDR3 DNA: TGTGCCAGCAGTTCCCCAGGGGAAACTGGCTACACCTTC
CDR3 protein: CASSSPGETGYTF

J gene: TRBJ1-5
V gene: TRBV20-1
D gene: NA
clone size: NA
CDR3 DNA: TGCAGTGCTAGTCAGTTGAGCAATCAGCCCCAGCATTTT
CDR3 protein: CSASQLSNQPQHF

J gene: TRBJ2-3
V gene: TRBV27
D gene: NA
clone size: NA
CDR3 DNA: TGTGCCAGCAGTTTTAGATCGGGGGGCACAGATACGCAGTATTTT
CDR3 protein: CASSFRSGGTDTQYF

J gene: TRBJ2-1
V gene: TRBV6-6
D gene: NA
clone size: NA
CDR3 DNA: TGTGCCAGCAGTTATTCTCAAATCAATGAGCAGTTCTTC
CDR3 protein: CASSYSQINEQFF

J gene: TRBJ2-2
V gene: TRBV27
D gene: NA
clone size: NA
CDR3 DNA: TGTGCCAGCAGTTTAATATTTGAGGAGGGGGCTGGAGGCGGGGAGCTGTTTTTT
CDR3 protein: CASSLIFEEGAGGGELFF

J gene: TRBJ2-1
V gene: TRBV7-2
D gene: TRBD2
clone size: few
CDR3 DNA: TGTGCCAGCAGCTTAAGCGGGGGGATTCTCTACAATGAGCAGTTCTTC
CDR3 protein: CASSLSGGILYNEQFF

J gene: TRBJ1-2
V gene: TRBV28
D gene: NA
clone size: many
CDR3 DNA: TGTGCCAGCAGTAAAGGGACGCTCCCCTTACTAACTGAATATGGCTACACCTTC
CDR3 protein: CASSKGTLPLLTEYGYTF

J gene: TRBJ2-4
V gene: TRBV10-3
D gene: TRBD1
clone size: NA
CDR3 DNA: TGTGCCATCAGTGAGACCGGGACAGAGAAAAACATTCAGTACTTC
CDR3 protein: CAISETGTEKNIQYF

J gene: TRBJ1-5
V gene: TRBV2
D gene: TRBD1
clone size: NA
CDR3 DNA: TGTGCCAGCAATACCCGACAGGGAGGCAATCAGCCCCAGCATTTT
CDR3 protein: CASNTRQGGNQPQHF

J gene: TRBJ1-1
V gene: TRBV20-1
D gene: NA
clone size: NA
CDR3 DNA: TGCAGTGCTAGAGCCCCTAAGGAGAACACTGAAGCTTTCTTT
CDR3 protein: CSARAPKENTEAFF

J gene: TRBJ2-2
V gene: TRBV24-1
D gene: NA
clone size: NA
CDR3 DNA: TGTGCCACCCGTAACGGGGAGCTGTTTTTT
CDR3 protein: CATRNGELFF

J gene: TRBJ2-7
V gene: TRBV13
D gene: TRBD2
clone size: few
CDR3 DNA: TGTGCCAGCAGCTTACCCGACAGCGGGGGGCCCTACGAGCAGTACTTC
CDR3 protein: CASSLPDSGGPYEQYF

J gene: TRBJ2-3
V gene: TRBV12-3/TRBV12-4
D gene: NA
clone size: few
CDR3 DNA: TGTGCCAGCAGTGGCGGTGAGGGCACAGATACGCAGTATTTT
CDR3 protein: CASSGGEGTDTQYF

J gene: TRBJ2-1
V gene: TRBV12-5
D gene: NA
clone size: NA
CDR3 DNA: TGTGCTAGTGGTTTGGTGACTGCAATAGGTTTAGAGGGACCCGTCAAGCAGTTCTTC
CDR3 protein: CASGLVTAIGLEGPVKQFF

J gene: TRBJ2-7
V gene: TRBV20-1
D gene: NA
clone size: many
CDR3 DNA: TGCAGTGCTGCCCTATCTGGGGAAACCTACGAGAGTTACGAGCAGTACTTC
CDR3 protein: CSAALSGETYESYEQYF

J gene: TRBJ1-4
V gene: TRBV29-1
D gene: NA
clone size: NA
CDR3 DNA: TGCAGCGTTGGAAAACAGGGAAGGACGAGAGAAAAACTGTTTTTT
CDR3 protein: CSVGKQGRTREKLFF

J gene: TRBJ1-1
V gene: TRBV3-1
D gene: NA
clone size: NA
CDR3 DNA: TGTGCCAGCAGCCAAGATTGGCAGGGGTCGAACACTGAAGCTTTCTTT
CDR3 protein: CASSQDWQGSNTEAFF

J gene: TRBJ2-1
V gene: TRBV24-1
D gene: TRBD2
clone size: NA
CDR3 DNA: TGTGCCACCAGTCCGGCTAGCGGGGGTAATGAGCAGTTCTTC
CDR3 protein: CATSPASGGNEQFF

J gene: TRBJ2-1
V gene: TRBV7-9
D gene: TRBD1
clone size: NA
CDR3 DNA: TGTGCCAGCAGCTTAGTGTTGGGACAGGGTGGGAATGAGCAGTTCTTC
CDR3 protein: CASSLVLGQGGNEQFF

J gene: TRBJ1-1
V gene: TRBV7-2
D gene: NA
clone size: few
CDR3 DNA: TGTGCCAGCAGCTTAGTGGGCGGATACACTGAAGCTTTCTTT
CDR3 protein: CASSLVGGYTEAFF

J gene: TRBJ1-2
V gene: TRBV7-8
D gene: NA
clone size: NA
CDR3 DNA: TGTGCCAGCAGCTTGGGTCTGGGGTCCCAAGCTAACTATGGCTACACCTTC
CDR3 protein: CASSLGLGSQANYGYTF